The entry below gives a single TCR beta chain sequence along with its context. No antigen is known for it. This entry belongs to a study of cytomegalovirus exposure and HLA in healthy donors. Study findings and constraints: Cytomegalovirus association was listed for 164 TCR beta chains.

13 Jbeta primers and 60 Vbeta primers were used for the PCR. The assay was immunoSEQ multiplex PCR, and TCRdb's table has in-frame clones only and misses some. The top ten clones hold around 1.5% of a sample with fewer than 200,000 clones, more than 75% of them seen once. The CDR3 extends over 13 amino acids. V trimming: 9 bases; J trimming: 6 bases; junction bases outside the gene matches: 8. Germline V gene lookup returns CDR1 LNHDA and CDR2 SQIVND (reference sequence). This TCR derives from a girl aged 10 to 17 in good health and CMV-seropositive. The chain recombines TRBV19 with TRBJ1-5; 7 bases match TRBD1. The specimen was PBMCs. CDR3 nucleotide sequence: TGTGCCAGCGCCGAGGGGGCTCTTCAGCCCCAGCATTTT. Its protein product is CASAEGALQPQHF.